This T cell receptor beta chain was recovered during a study of shared clonotypes between healthy human individuals. Whole-study findings and limits: For naive CD4 cells, approximately 5% of clonotypes were shared across a handful of donors.

On sorted subsets, replicate PCRs used 200 to 250 ng DNA, or some 28,000 T cell genomes. Data came from immunoSEQ multiplex PCR; TCRdb stores just in-frame clones and leaves some out. The repertoire consists of about 1.1 million clones, with around 77% occurring once and the leading ten covering roughly 0.82%. A remark on this clone: Its antigen is unidentified.

The donors, healthy adults who were HIV-negative, had experienced no recent acute infections or vaccinations. This CDR3 is 14 amino acids long. The V gene's germline CDR1 is SGHDT and CDR2 YYEEEE. V was cut by 4 bases and J by 7 bases, with 17 bases left in between. Material: memory CD4+ T cells from PBMCs. Noted subset: CD45RA-negative fraction. This sequence originates from a man aged 18 to 35 in good health. Some clones in this sample may be carry-over from other donors' samples. The V call is TRBV5-6, the J call TRBJ1-2, with D uncertain. The DNA for the CDR3 is TGTGCCAGCAGCCCTGACGAGGGAATGGGTGGCTACACCTTC. It is translated as CASSPDEGMGGYTF.